Sequencing of this TCR beta chain was carried out in a study of PD-L1 blockade in urothelial cancer. Background on the study: Blood analysis took place 3 weeks (second dose) and 6 weeks after treatment start. T cell content in blood samples showed a median of about 140,000.

Described time point: pretreatment peripheral blood. Assay: immunoSEQ multiplex PCR; the TCRdb copy retains only in-frame clones and omits some. The data show 55,000 to 75,000 clones, 70% to 90% seen once. The CDR3 totals 17 residues. Germline-derived CDR1 and CDR2 are LNHDA and SQIVND (reference sequence). The V segment lost 4 bases and the J segment 8 bases; nucleotides outside the gene matches: 14. The V and J genes are TRBV19 and TRBJ1-4; 9 nucleotides match TRBD1. The sequence was obtained from a man aged 70 or older with urothelial cancer. The source material was PBMCs, sampled around atezolizumab (anti-PD-L1) treatment. The CDR3 loop reads CASSTYSAGTGNEKLFF. The CDR3 DNA reads TGTGCCAGTAGTACCTACAGCGCAGGGACAGGGAACGAAAAACTGTTTTTT.